Below, 28 T cell receptor beta chains from the same sample are listed, as sequenced in a study of identifying expanded T cells in peripheral blood. Sequenced by immunoSEQ multiplex PCR; TCRdb stores in-frame clones only, minus some. The sample carries about 94,000 clones, roughly 87% recorded once. Sequencing was done on a sample of blood. The receptor source for this set is a person aged 18 to 70 in good health.

CDR3 nucleotides: TGCAGCGTTGAGGGCCCCGGGACACTTGGTAGTGAGCAGTTCTTC. Residues: CSVEGPGTLGSEQFF. This chain connects TRBV29-1 to TRBJ2-1; TRBD1 might be the D (6 bases). V lost 3 bases, J lost 9 bases, and 21 bases lay in between. CDR3 length: 15 amino acids. The germline CDR1 and CDR2 sequences are SQVTM and ANQGSEA.

The chain carries TRBV9 and TRBJ2-2; D is undetermined. V lost 4 bases to trimming and J lost 5 bases, with 18 bases between them. Germline V gene lookup returns CDR1 SGDLS and CDR2 YYNGEE. This CDR3 comprises 16 residues. The CDR3 nucleotides are TGTGCCAGCAGCCCTCTTATCAGAATGAGGACCGGGGAGCTGTTTTTT. Its protein product is CASSPLIRMRTGELFF. Combining the CDR3 with reference TRBV9 and TRBJ2-2 gives the whole variable domain DSGVTQTPKHLITATGQRVTLRCSPRSGDLSVYWYQQSLDQGLQFLIQYYNGEERAKGNILERFSAQQFPDLHSELNLSSLELGDSALYFCASSPLIRMRTGELFFGEGSRLTVL.

The chain joins TRBV15 to TRBJ2-1; D uncertain. Germline loops: CDR1 LNHNV, CDR2 YYDKDF (reference sequence). The CDR3 runs to 14 residues. The V end was cut by 4 bases, the J end by 8 bases, with 15 bases between. CDR3 residues: CATSKSKSKYEQFF. The CDR3 DNA reads as TGTGCCACCAGCAAATCAAAAAGCAAGTATGAGCAGTTCTTC.

The CDR3 nucleotides are TGTGCCAGCAGCTCGAGACAGGGGGATGTTTATGGCTACACCTTC. This sequence encodes CASSSRQGDVYGYTF. This rearrangement joins TRBV7-3 to TRBJ1-2; 9 nucleotides line up with TRBD1. Trimming took 4 bases from V and 5 from J; bases not matched to a gene: 8. The CDR3 has 15 residues. Germline CDR1 SGHTA, CDR2 FQGTGA.

The J gene is TRBJ1-3, the V gene TRBV7-2; D is perhaps TRBD1 (6 bases). The V end was cut by 3 bases, the J end by 7 bases, with 16 bases between. Per germline, CDR1 SGHTA and CDR2 FQGNSA. The CDR3 loop spans 15 amino acids. The CDR3 DNA reads TGTGCCAGCAGCTTCGGACAGTCGGTCCAGAACACCATATATTTT. It translates to CASSFGQSVQNTIYF.

The V and J genes are TRBV6-1 and TRBJ1-2; 11 bases agree with TRBD1. The trim removed 7 bases at V and 3 bases at J, leaving 7 bases unmatched. Germline CDR1 MNHNS, CDR2 SASEGT. CDR3 size: 15 residues. The CDR3 protein is CASTPGQGGYYGYTF. The DNA for the CDR3 is TGTGCCAGCACTCCGGGACAGGGGGGGTACTATGGCTACACCTTC.

V usage is TRBV6-1 and J usage is TRBJ2-2; 7 nucleotides agree with TRBD2. Germline V gives CDR1 MNHNS, CDR2 SASEGT. This CDR3 has 14 residues. J was trimmed by 7 bases and V by 4 bases; bases with no gene match: 6. CDR3 amino acids: CASSALGGGGELFF. In nucleotides, the CDR3 is TGTGCCAGCAGTGCCCTTGGCGGGGGCGGGGAGCTGTTTTTT.

This clone appeared a few times. The rearrangement links TRBV9 to TRBJ1-3, with TRBD1 matching 9 bases. The CDR3 has 14 amino acids. CDR1 and CDR2 from the germline V gene are SGDLS and YYNGEE. Losses at the gene ends were 2 bases for V and 7 bases for J; bases not matched to a gene: 4. CDR3 in amino acids: CASSVGQGWNTIYF. In DNA form, the CDR3 reads TGTGCCAGCAGCGTCGGACAGGGGTGGAACACCATATATTTT.

The chain joins TRBV9 to TRBJ2-7, with 8 nucleotides matching TRBD1. CDR1 SGDLS and CDR2 YYNGEE come from the germline V gene. V lost 0 bases and J lost 0; bases outside the gene matches: 5. This CDR3 has 16 amino acids. In DNA form, the CDR3 reads TGTGCCAGCAGCGTAGGCCCACAGGGGGGCTCCTACGAGCAGTACTTC. It translates to CASSVGPQGGSYEQYF.

This chain connects TRBV5-1 to TRBJ1-5, with D tentatively TRBD1 (5 bases). Looked up from germline, CDR1 is SGHRS and CDR2 is YFSETQ. The CDR3 sequence is 13 residues long. Deletions cut 7 bases from V and 5 bases from J, with 13 bases between. CDR3 DNA sequence: TGCGCCAGCGCCCGGGACCGGGATCAGCCCCAGCATTTT. Translation gives CASARDRDQPQHF.

This chain connects TRBV7-2 to TRBJ1-2; D gene ambiguous. The CDR3 extends over 14 amino acids. The V end was cut by 6 bases, the J end by 4 bases, with 15 bases between. CDR1 is SGHTA and CDR2 is FQGNSA in the germline V gene. CDR3 sequence reads: CASRRNGASYGYTF. Here the CDR3 DNA reads TGTGCCAGCAGACGCAACGGAGCATCCTATGGCTACACCTTC. The full variable domain, with the rest looked up from reference TRBV7-2 and TRBJ1-2, is GAGVSQSPSNKVTEKGKDVELRCDPISGHTALYWYRQSLGQGLEFLIYFQGNSAPDKSGLPSDRFSAERTGGSVSTLTIQRTQQEDSAVYLCASRRNGASYGYTFGSGTRLTVV.

This chain joins TRBV5-1 and TRBJ1-5; a possible D gene is TRBD1 (6 bases). The CDR3 length is 14 residues. V was cut by 0 bases and J by 3 bases, with 7 bases left in between. Germline CDR1 is SGHRS and CDR2 is YFSETQ. CDR3: CASSLGDTNQPQHF. DNA of the CDR3: TGCGCCAGCAGCTTGGGGGACACCAATCAGCCCCAGCATTTT.

The chain joins TRBV4-1 to TRBJ2-3, with 8 bases fitting TRBD2. The CDR3 is made up of 17 amino acids. V shed 4 bases, J shed 6 bases, and the junction held 15 bases outside the gene matches. Germline-derived CDR1 and CDR2 are MGHRA and YSYEKL. CDR3 loop: CASSLISYLRGEDTQYF. CDR3 coding DNA: TGCGCCAGCAGCCTCATTAGTTATCTGCGGGGGGAGGATACGCAGTATTTT.

Of note for this clone: Other nucleotide sequences in the sample specify the same CDR3. V gene TRBV11-2 combines with J gene TRBJ2-7, with 9 bases identical to TRBD1. CDR3 size: 14 residues. The V gene's germline CDR1 is SGHAT and CDR2 FQNNGV. Trimming cost V 5 bases and J 0 bases; bases outside gene matches: 2. CDR3 in amino acids: CASSRTGDSYEQYF. CDR3 nucleotide sequence: TGTGCCAGCAGCCGGACAGGGGACTCCTACGAGCAGTACTTC.

The chain carries TRBV19 and TRBJ1-2, with 7 bases aligning to TRBD1. CDR1 LNHDA and CDR2 SQIVND come from the germline V gene (reference sequence). The V gene end was trimmed by 4 bases and the J gene end by 2 bases; junction bases not matched to a gene: 7. This CDR3 contains 15 residues. This chain's CDR3 is CASSTRQGANYGYTF. The CDR3 region has the DNA TGTGCCAGTAGTACACGACAGGGTGCAAACTATGGCTACACCTTC.

This clone was observed a few times. This chain links TRBV30 with TRBJ1-2; D unclear. CDR1 and CDR2 (germline): GTSNPN, SVGIG (reference sequence). This CDR3 comprises 15 residues. The ends were cut back, 2 bases at V and 4 bases at J, with 17 bases in the middle. This CDR3 is CAWSPQRSLLYGYTF. The CDR3 nucleotides are TGTGCCTGGAGTCCCCAAAGGTCTCTCCTCTATGGCTACACCTTC.

The chain links TRBV11-2 to TRBJ1-4; D call uncertain. V was cut by 6 bases and J by 5 bases, with 10 bases left in between. Germline V gene sequence: CDR1 SGHAT, CDR2 FQNNGV. The CDR3 covers 13 residues. CDR3 residues: CASSVSLNEKLFF. CDR3 bases: TGTGCCAGCAGTGTATCATTGAATGAAAAACTGTTTTTT.

The J gene is TRBJ1-2, the V gene TRBV19, with 7 bases fitting TRBD1. Unmatched junction bases numbered 14, after V lost 4 bases and J lost 3 bases. Looked up from germline, CDR1 is LNHDA and CDR2 is SQIVND (reference sequence). This CDR3 has 17 residues. The CDR3 spells CASSTRSRQGGYYGYTF. The CDR3 DNA reads TGTGCCAGTAGTACCCGCTCGCGGCAGGGGGGTTACTATGGCTACACCTTC.

The chain joins TRBV14 to TRBJ2-7; no clear D. V lost 1 base to trimming and J lost 10 bases, with 14 bases between them. CDR3 size: 13 residues. From germline, CDR1 is SGHDN and CDR2 FVKESK. CDR3 region: CASSQGIGGVQYF. The CDR3 nucleotides are TGTGCCAGCAGCCAAGGAATCGGTGGGGTCCAGTACTTC.

The J gene is TRBJ2-2, the V gene TRBV6-5, with a tentative D call TRBD1 (6 bases). Trimming cost V 11 bases and J 1 base, with 17 bases left between them. CDR1 is MNHEY, CDR2 SVGAGI, per germline. CDR3 length: 15 amino acids. CDR3: CAARKGHLNTGELFF. The CDR3 DNA follows: TGTGCCGCTAGAAAGGGACACCTGAACACCGGGGAGCTGTTTTTT.

The V call is TRBV7-3, the J call TRBJ1-5; D possibly corresponds to TRBD1 (5 bases). The V end lost 2 bases, the J end lost 4 bases, and 15 bases lay between the germline ends. The germline V gene has CDR1 SGHTA and CDR2 FQGTGA. This CDR3 is built from 16 residues. The CDR3 DNA is TGTGCCAGCAGCTTAGAGGGACCTCTGGGGAATCAGCCCCAGCATTTT. It is translated as CASSLEGPLGNQPQHF.

This chain links TRBV11-2 with TRBJ1-2; 7 bases are shared with TRBD1. The V gene end was trimmed by 4 bases and the J gene end by 6 bases; junction bases not matched to a gene: 8. The germline CDR1 and CDR2 sequences are SGHAT and FQNNGV. The CDR3 runs to 14 residues. CDR3 nucleotides: TGTGCCAGCAGCTCAACTCGAGGGACAGATGGCTACACCTTC. Its protein product is CASSSTRGTDGYTF.

The chain recombines TRBV9 with TRBJ2-7; 11 bases line up with TRBD2. V lost 0 bases to trimming and J lost 4 bases; unmatched junction nucleotides: 6. The CDR3 runs 16 residues. Germline CDR1 and CDR2: SGDLS and YYNGEE. Here the CDR3 reads CASSVGLAGGGYEQYF. The CDR3 region has the DNA TGTGCCAGCAGCGTAGGGCTAGCGGGAGGAGGGTACGAGCAGTACTTC. Drawing the rest from reference TRBV9 and TRBJ2-7, the complete variable domain is DSGVTQTPKHLITATGQRVTLRCSPRSGDLSVYWYQQSLDQGLQFLIQYYNGEERAKGNILERFSAQQFPDLHSELNLSSLELGDSALYFCASSVGLAGGGYEQYFGPGTRLTVT.

The genes are TRBV7-3 and TRBJ1-4; 9 positions match TRBD1. Germline V lookup: CDR1 SGHTA, CDR2 FQGTGA. With 5 bases clipped from V and 6 bases from J, the junction kept 13 bases outside the gene matches. This CDR3 is built from 17 residues. As DNA, the CDR3 is TGTGCCAGCAGCACTATGCCCCCGGGACAGGGAGATGAAAAACTGTTTTTT. It translates to CASSTMPPGQGDEKLFF.

The J gene is TRBJ2-7, the V gene TRBV5-6; D possibly uses TRBD1 or TRBD2 (5 bases each). Deletions cut 8 bases from V and 5 bases from J, with 14 bases between. Germline V gene data show CDR1 as SGHDT and CDR2 as YYEEEE. The CDR3 contains 12 residues. In DNA, the CDR3 is TGTGCCAGTTGGGACGGAGATAACGAGCAGTACTTC. This codes for CASWDGDNEQYF.

The chain recombines TRBV11-3 with TRBJ2-1; 9 bases map to TRBD1. The V segment lost 3 bases and the J segment 4 bases; nucleotides outside the gene matches: 1. The CDR3 consists of 14 residues. CDR1 and CDR2 from the germline V gene are SGHNT and YENEEA. The CDR3 is CASSLGQGYNEQFF. The CDR3 nucleotides read TGTGCCAGCAGCTTGGGACAGGGTTACAATGAGCAGTTCTTC.

J is TRBJ2-7 and V is TRBV5-5; 13 bases are a match to TRBD2. The CDR3 extends over 15 amino acids. The germline CDR1 and CDR2 sequences are SGHKS and YYEKEE (reference sequence). The J segment lost 6 bases and the V segment lost 4 bases, leaving 7 bases of the junction unmatched. The CDR3 DNA reads TGTGCCAGCAGCCTCAAGGGGACTAGCGGGGTCGAGCAGTACTTC. Its translation: CASSLKGTSGVEQYF.

The rearrangement links TRBV6-1 to TRBJ1-6; TRBD1 is a possible D gene (6 bases). V was shortened by 11 bases and J by 13 bases, with 24 bases between the two germline ends. CDR1 is MNHNS, CDR2 SASEGT, per germline. CDR3 length: 14 amino acids. The DNA for the CDR3 is TGTGCCCGACGTCCCGGGACACATTGTGACCCCCTCCACTTT. Translating gives CARRPGTHCDPLHF.